The T cell receptor beta chain under discussion was sequenced for a study of blood T cell repertoires in COVID-19. Original methodology: Amplifying reference gene primers gave estimates of nucleated cell counts. The table came from immunoSEQ multiplex PCR; TCRdb's copy has only in-frame clones and leaves some out. The D gene and trimming were derived from the DNA, and the V and J assignments and clone size from that table. Among about 220,000 clones listed, 84% were seen once. V was trimmed by 7 bases and J by 7 bases, leaving 11 bases between them. Germline V gene lookup returns CDR1 SEHNR and CDR2 FQNEAQ (reference sequence). This CDR3 is 12 amino acids long. This clone has more than one count but fewer than ten.

The TCR sequence derives from a woman under 40 who had recovered from COVID-19. The V gene is TRBV7-9, the J gene TRBJ1-5, with D uncertain. Sequencing used peripheral blood. CDR3: CASTTSGQPQHF. The CDR3 DNA is TGTGCCAGCACCACATCAGGACAGCCCCAGCATTTT.